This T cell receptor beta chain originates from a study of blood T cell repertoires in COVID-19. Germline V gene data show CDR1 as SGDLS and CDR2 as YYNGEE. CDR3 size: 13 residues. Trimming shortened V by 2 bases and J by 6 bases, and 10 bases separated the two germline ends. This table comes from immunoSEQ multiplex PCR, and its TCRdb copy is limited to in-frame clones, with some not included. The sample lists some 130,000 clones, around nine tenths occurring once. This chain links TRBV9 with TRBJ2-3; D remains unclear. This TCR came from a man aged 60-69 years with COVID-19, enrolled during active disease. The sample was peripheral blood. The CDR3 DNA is TGTGCCAGCAGCGTCTACAGCTCCGATACGCAGTATTTT. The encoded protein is CASSVYSSDTQYF.